This T cell receptor beta chain was obtained from a study of T cell responses to AZD1222 COVID-19 vaccine. General study results and limits: Only six or seven AZD1222 recipients tested seropositive at baseline. Repertoires were sampled only after the peak T cell response. Close to half of all spike-specific TCRs reportedly target regions of the variants that are unmutated.

The method was immunoSEQ multiplex PCR; TCRdb's version includes in-frame clones alone and lacks a portion of them. Seen here are 150,000 or so clones, 90% observed once, and the top ten hold about 7%. Germline CDR1 is LNHNV and CDR2 is YYDKDF (reference sequence). Trimming pared 0 bases from V and 2 bases from J, leaving 4 bases between. The CDR3 length is 13 residues. As to this clone: Its antigen is unidentified.

The TCR comes from an adult in good health. The material was peripheral blood, obtained on day 0 of AZD1222 vaccination. The V and J genes are TRBV15 and TRBJ1-1; D is unresolved. CDR3 nucleotide sequence: TGTGCCACCAGCAGAGATTTTAACACTGAAGCTTTCTTT. Translated: CATSRDFNTEAFF.